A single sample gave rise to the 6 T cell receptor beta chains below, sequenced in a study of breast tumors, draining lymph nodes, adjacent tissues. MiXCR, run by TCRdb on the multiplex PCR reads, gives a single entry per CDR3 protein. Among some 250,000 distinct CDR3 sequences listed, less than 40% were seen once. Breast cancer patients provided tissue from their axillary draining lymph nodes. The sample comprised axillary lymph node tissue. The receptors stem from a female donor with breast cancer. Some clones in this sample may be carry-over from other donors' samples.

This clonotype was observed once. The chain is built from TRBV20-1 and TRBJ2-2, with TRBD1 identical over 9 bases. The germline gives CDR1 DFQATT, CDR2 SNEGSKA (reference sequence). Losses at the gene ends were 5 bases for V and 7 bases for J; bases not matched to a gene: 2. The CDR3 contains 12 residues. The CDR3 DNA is TGCAGTGCTGAGACAGGGGGCGGGGAGCTGTTTTTT. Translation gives CSAETGGGELFF.

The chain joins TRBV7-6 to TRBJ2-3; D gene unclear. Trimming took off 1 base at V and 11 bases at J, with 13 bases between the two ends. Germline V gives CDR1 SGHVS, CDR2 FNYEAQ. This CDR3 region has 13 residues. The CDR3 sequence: CASSLVVGNEQYF. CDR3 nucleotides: TGTGCCAGCAGCTTAGTCGTCGGCAATGAGCAGTATTTT.

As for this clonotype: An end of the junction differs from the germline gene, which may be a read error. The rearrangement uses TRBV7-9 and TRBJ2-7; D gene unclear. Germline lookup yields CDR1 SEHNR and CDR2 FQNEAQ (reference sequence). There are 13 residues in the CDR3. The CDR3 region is CASSLGDGYERYF. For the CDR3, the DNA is TGTGCCAGCAGCTTAGGAGACGGGTACGAGCGGTACTTC.

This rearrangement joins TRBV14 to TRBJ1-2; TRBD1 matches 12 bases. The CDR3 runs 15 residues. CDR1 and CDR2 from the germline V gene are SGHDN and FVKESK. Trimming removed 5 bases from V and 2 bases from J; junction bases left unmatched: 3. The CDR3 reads CASSSGTGGNYGYTF. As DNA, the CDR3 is TGTGCCAGCAGCTCCGGGACAGGGGGCAACTATGGCTACACCTTC.

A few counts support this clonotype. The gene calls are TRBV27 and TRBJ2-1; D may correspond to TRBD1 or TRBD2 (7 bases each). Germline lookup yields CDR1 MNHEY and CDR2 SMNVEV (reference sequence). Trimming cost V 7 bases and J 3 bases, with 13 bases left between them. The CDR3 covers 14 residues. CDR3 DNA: TGTGCCAGCACTCCAGGGGGGGACTACAATGAGCAGTTCTTC. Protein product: CASTPGGDYNEQFF.

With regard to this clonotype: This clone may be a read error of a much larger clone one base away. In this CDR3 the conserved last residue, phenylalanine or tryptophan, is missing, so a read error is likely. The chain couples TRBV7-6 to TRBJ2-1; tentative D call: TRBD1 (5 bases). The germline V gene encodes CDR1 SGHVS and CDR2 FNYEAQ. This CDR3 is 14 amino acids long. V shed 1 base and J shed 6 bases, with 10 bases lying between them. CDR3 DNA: TGTGCCAGCAGCTTAGGGGGCTCGGTCAATGAGCAGTTCCTC. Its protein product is CASSLGGSVNEQFL.